The 20 T cell receptor beta chains below all came from one sample that was sequenced in a study of Ad26.COV2.S vaccination and SARS-CoV-2 variants. Profiling relied on immunoSEQ multiplex PCR, and the TCRdb table lists in-frame clones only, not all of them. The data contain 450,000 to 550,000 clones, roughly 87% of them singletons. The treatment was: over 15 received Ad26.COV2.S at low or high dose, single or two shots; 5 received placebo; per-sample allocation not given. Sampling was performed 63 days after the first vaccine or placebo injection. Sequenced here: peripheral blood, sampled in a trial of Ad26.COV2.S vaccine versus placebo. All receptors derive from a person between 18 and 59 years old who received the Ad26.COV2.S COVID-19 vaccine or a placebo.

This sequence joins TRBV5-1 and TRBJ2-1; the D gene is possibly TRBD2 (5 bases). The CDR3 is 19 residues long. V shed 0 bases and J shed 4 bases, with 23 bases lying between them. Germline V lookup: CDR1 SGHRS, CDR2 YFSETQ. CDR3 bases: TGCGCCAGCAGCTTGGCCGGCGGGCAGGCGCTAGGTGGATACAATGAGCAGTTCTTC. Amino acids: CASSLAGGQALGGYNEQFF.

CDR3 nucleotides: TGTGCCAGCAGGGATAGGGAGGCCCTTGAAAAACTGTTTTTT. Translated, it gives CASRDREALEKLFF. This chain uses TRBV6-5 with TRBJ1-4; D is uncertain. V was cut by 6 bases and J by 7 bases, with 15 bases left in between. Germline values: CDR1 MNHEY, CDR2 SVGAGI. This CDR3 contains 14 residues.

The rearrangement uses TRBV2 and TRBJ2-7, with TRBD2 matching 7 bases. CDR3 length: 15 amino acids. The trim removed 2 bases at V and 0 bases at J, leaving 4 bases unmatched. Germline V gene sequence: CDR1 SNHLY, CDR2 FYNNEI. CDR3 coding DNA: TGTGCCAGCAGTGAATCCGGACTAGACTCCTACGAGCAGTACTTC. It is translated as CASSESGLDSYEQYF.

V gene TRBV9 combines with J gene TRBJ1-6; TRBD1 agrees at 7 bases. This CDR3 comprises 15 residues. The germline V gene has CDR1 SGDLS and CDR2 YYNGEE. The V gene end was trimmed by 2 bases and the J gene end by 7 bases; junction bases not matched to a gene: 6. The CDR3 loop is CASSVSGGSNSPLHF. The CDR3 DNA reads as TGTGCCAGCAGCGTTTCAGGGGGGAGCAATTCACCCCTCCACTTT. Using reference TRBV9 and TRBJ1-6 for the parts outside the CDR3, the full variable domain is DSGVTQTPKHLITATGQRVTLRCSPRSGDLSVYWYQQSLDQGLQFLIQYYNGEERAKGNILERFSAQQFPDLHSELNLSSLELGDSALYFCASSVSGGSNSPLHFGNGTRLTVT.

This chain joins TRBV15 and TRBJ1-5, with D uncertain. CDR1 is LNHNV and CDR2 is YYDKDF in the germline V gene (reference sequence). There are 15 residues in the CDR3. Trimming left V 5 bases short and J 6 bases short, with 17 bases between. CDR3 DNA: TGTGCCACCAGCGGCGGCGGTAACCCCATTCAGCCCCAGCATTTT. Translated, it gives CATSGGGNPIQPQHF.

The V gene is TRBV5-1, the J gene TRBJ1-1, with a tentative D call TRBD1 (6 bases). The CDR3 is made up of 15 amino acids. Between the trimmed V and J ends, which lost 0 bases and 2 bases, there was a span of 11 bases. Looked up from germline, CDR1 is SGHRS and CDR2 is YFSETQ. CDR3 nucleotides: TGCGCCAGCAGCTTGGTAGGGACACAAAACACTGAAGCTTTCTTT. This codes for CASSLVGTQNTEAFF.

The rearrangement joins TRBV13 to TRBJ1-2; TRBD1 might be the D (6 bases). Germline CDR1 reads PRHDT; CDR2 reads FYEKMQ (reference sequence). The CDR3 is 12 residues long. V lost 1 base and J 8 bases, leaving 8 bases between the germline ends. The DNA of the CDR3 is TGTGCCAGCAGCTTAGCGGGGGCCGGCTACACCTTC. The encoded protein is CASSLAGAGYTF.

This clone was observed once. This rearrangement joins TRBV3-1 (or the pseudogene TRBV3-2) to TRBJ2-7; 8 bases line up with TRBD1. The CDR3 is made up of 14 amino acids. The germline CDR1 and CDR2 sequences are LGHDT and YNNKEL (reference sequence). The junction had 10 bases not matched to a gene; V was cut back by 3 bases and J by 9 bases. In DNA form, the CDR3 reads TGTGCCAGCAGCCACGGACAGGGCCCCTGGGGGCAGTACTTC. This gives the protein CASSHGQGPWGQYF.

The V and J genes are TRBV12-3 or TRBV12-4 and TRBJ2-5; D tentatively fits TRBD1 or TRBD2 (6 bases each). Trimming stripped 3 bases from V and 5 bases from J, with 10 bases between. The CDR3 spans 13 residues. CDR3 amino acids: CASSFPGGETQYF. The CDR3 coding sequence is TGTGCCAGCAGTTTTCCCGGGGGCGAGACCCAGTACTTC.

This chain connects TRBV6-5 to TRBJ2-7; 8 positions agree with TRBD2. Germline V CDR1 and CDR2: MNHEY, SVGAGI. V lost 8 bases, J lost 4 bases, and 4 bases stayed unmatched. This CDR3 spans 12 amino acids. The CDR3 region is CASRGGPYEQYF. In DNA, the CDR3 is TGTGCCAGCCGGGGGGGCCCATACGAGCAGTACTTC.

The table lists this clone with a count of one. This chain links TRBV25-1 with TRBJ2-2; 12 bases are shared with TRBD2. V lost 2 bases to trimming and J lost 4 bases; unmatched junction nucleotides: 5. Germline V CDR1 and CDR2: MGHDK, SYGVNS. This CDR3 spans 17 amino acids. CDR3 sequence (DNA): TGTGCCAGCAGTGAAGGGCTAGCGGGGGGGCCCACCGGGGAGCTGTTTTTT. Its protein product is CASSEGLAGGPTGELFF.

The J gene is TRBJ2-1, the V gene TRBV10-1; TRBD2 aligns across 10 bases. Losses at the gene ends were 2 bases for V and 10 bases for J; bases not matched to a gene: 5. Germline V gives CDR1 WNHNN, CDR2 SYGVQD (reference sequence). CDR3 length equals 14 residues. The CDR3 reads CASSEVAGGREQFF. In DNA, the CDR3 is TGCGCCAGCAGTGAGGTAGCGGGAGGACGCGAGCAGTTCTTC.

The chain joins TRBV19 to TRBJ2-3; D remains ambiguous. This CDR3 contains 14 residues. V was pared by 6 bases and J by 1 base, with 11 bases between. The germline gives CDR1 LNHDA, CDR2 SQIVND (reference sequence). For the CDR3, the DNA is TGTGCCAGTAGCCCGATTTGGGGCACAGATACGCAGTATTTT. Its translation is CASSPIWGTDTQYF.

The rearrangement links TRBV4-3 to TRBJ1-1; no definite D call. The CDR3 has 14 residues. Trimming removed 4 bases from V and 7 bases from J, with 16 bases in between. Germline loops: CDR1 LGHNA, CDR2 YSLEER. CDR3 protein: CASSRLGLNDEAFF. DNA of the CDR3: TGCGCCAGCAGCCGCCTTGGACTTAACGATGAAGCTTTCTTT.

The chain uses TRBV9 and TRBJ2-7, with 9 bases aligning to TRBD1. Germline V gives CDR1 SGDLS, CDR2 YYNGEE. Unmatched junction bases numbered 3, after V lost 3 bases and J lost 5 bases. The CDR3 has 13 residues. The CDR3 DNA sequence: TGTGCCAGCAGCGGGGGACAGGGAAACGAGCAGTACTTC. As protein: CASSGGQGNEQYF.

The J gene is TRBJ2-1, the V gene TRBV6-1; 10 bases align to TRBD1. Looked up from germline, CDR1 is MNHNS and CDR2 is SASEGT. This CDR3 has 15 amino acids. The V segment lost 3 bases and the J segment 6 bases; nucleotides outside the gene matches: 5. CDR3 residues: CASSEETGGFNEQFF. DNA of the CDR3: TGTGCCAGCAGTGAGGAGACAGGGGGCTTCAATGAGCAGTTCTTC.

The V gene is TRBV30, the J gene TRBJ2-1; D may match TRBD1 or TRBD2 (5 bases each). Deletions cut 4 bases from V and 5 bases from J, with 12 bases between. Germline V gene data show CDR1 as GTSNPN and CDR2 as SVGIG (reference sequence). The CDR3 is made up of 13 amino acids. The CDR3 sequence: CAWNRDPHNEQFF. The CDR3, as DNA: TGTGCCTGGAACCGGGACCCCCACAATGAGCAGTTCTTC.

This chain links TRBV6-5 with TRBJ1-2; unclear D gene. V was pared by 8 bases and J by 3 bases, with 13 bases between. The CDR3 has 13 amino acids. Germline-derived CDR1 and CDR2 are MNHEY and SVGAGI. The CDR3 region has the DNA TGTGCCAGCCACCAACCGGTTGACTATGGCTACACCTTC. Translating gives CASHQPVDYGYTF.

This chain connects TRBV3-1 (or the pseudogene TRBV3-2) to TRBJ1-3; D may be TRBD1 (5 bases). The germline V gene has CDR1 LGHDT and CDR2 YNNKEL (reference sequence). V gave up 1 base and J gave up 1 base, with 8 bases separating them. The CDR3 is 15 amino acids. This chain's CDR3 is CASSQGSGSGNTIYF. The CDR3 DNA reads TGTGCCAGCAGCCAAGGTTCAGGGTCTGGAAACACCATATATTTT.

The rearrangement links TRBV3-1 (or the pseudogene TRBV3-2) to TRBJ1-3, with a tentative D call TRBD1 (6 bases). CDR3 length: 15 amino acids. Germline CDR1 reads LGHDT; CDR2 reads YNNKEL (reference sequence). The V end lost 4 bases, the J end lost 7 bases, and 17 bases lay between the germline ends. CDR3 in amino acids: CASSLSIGGGNTIYF. In nucleotides, the CDR3 is TGTGCCAGCAGCCTCAGTATTGGGGGGGGCAACACCATATATTTT.